These T cell receptor beta chains were read from a single sample in a study of cytomegalovirus exposure and HLA in healthy donors. Libraries were prepared by immunoSEQ multiplex PCR; TCRdb keeps only in-frame clonotypes and omits some of them. The table has over 150,000 clones, roughly 80% seen once; the top ten hold more than 1.5%. What was sequenced was PBMCs. Receptor source: a human donor in good health. CDR3s include the opening cysteine and the closing phenylalanine or tryptophan. D genes are given only for firm matches.

V: TRBV2
D: TRBD2
CDR3: CASRGTSGGTYNEQFF

V: TRBV4-1
D: TRBD1
CDR3: CASSQAGTGVYEQYF

V: TRBV6-6
D: .
CDR3: CASSLDSYEQYF

V: TRBV5-1
D: .
CDR3: CASSPVLDSYEQYF

V: TRBV5-4
D: TRBD1
CDR3: CASSLPRTGDGYTF

V: TRBV5-4
D: .
CDR3: CASSSGQLAWMNTEAFF

V: TRBV7-9
D: .
CDR3: CASSFGEIRGYGYTF

V: TRBV6-1
D: TRBD1
CDR3: CASRITGANTEAFF

V: TRBV4-1
D: .
CDR3: CASSQPSGQSKGNTIYF

V: TRBV9
D: TRBD2
CDR3: CASSIQPAGGKETQYF

V: TRBV6-1
D: .
CDR3: CASTRETQYF

V: TRBV5-1
D: .
CDR3: CASSLDLRGETQYF

V: TRBV7-2
D: TRBD1
CDR3: CASSFQGAHQETQYF

V: TRBV5-4
D: TRBD2
CDR3: CASSSPGLSYEQYF

V: TRBV19
D: .
CDR3: CASSKDNSGANVLTF

V: TRBV5-1
D: .
CDR3: CASSLAGDRNYEQYF

V: TRBV7-6
D: .
CDR3: CASSWGAYNEQFF

V: TRBV14
D: .
CDR3: CASSQGDSRPQYF

V: TRBV6-5
D: .
CDR3: CASSYHRGAGTEAFF

V: TRBV11-3
D: TRBD1
CDR3: CASSSRQGDEKLFF

V: TRBV5-4
D: .
CDR3: CASSLGPLRVTDTQYF

V: TRBV7-6
D: .
CDR3: CASSLGGPGQPQHF

V: TRBV4-1
D: .
CDR3: CASSQDPTGHNQPQHF

V: TRBV4-3
D: TRBD1
CDR3: CASSKTAGGAGTDTQYF

V: TRBV4-1
D: TRBD2
CDR3: CASSRDVAQRGVEETQYF

V: TRBV4-1
D: .
CDR3: CATQSGNSPLHF

V: TRBV5-8
D: TRBD1
CDR3: CASSSSLWTGVYNEQFF

V: TRBV6-5
D: .
CDR3: CASSSFGGRTDTQYF

V: TRBV4-3
D: .
CDR3: CASSPVRQEDSPLHF

V: TRBV4-3
D: .
CDR3: CASSHTEGGTDTQYF

V: TRBV7-2
D: TRBD2
CDR3: CASSLFAGGMDTQYF

V: TRBV19
D: .
CDR3: CASSIDGVTDTQYF

V: TRBV6-6
D: TRBD2
CDR3: CASSTYSGGAGNEQFF

V: TRBV13
D: .
CDR3: CASSLDSNNEQFF

V: TRBV7-8
D: .
CDR3: CASSLEFETGTYEQYF

V: TRBV9
D: TRBD1
CDR3: CASSADREVNIQYF

V: TRBV27
D: TRBD1
CDR3: CASSQNRGGFTDTQYF

V: TRBV9
D: TRBD1
CDR3: CASSRQGGSQPQHF

V: TRBV19
D: TRBD2
CDR3: CASNPGGRSYNEQFF

V: TRBV27
D: .
CDR3: CASSLQTGGNSPLHF

V: TRBV2
D: .
CDR3: CASREGQLGTVAYEQYF

V: TRBV6-5
D: .
CDR3: CASSYPPGGLDEQFF

V: TRBV7-2
D: .
CDR3: CASSFDRFGNQPQHF

V: TRBV7-9
D: .
CDR3: CASRSRYGVDTQYF